The next 27 T cell receptor beta chains were all read from a single sample in a study of blood T cell repertoires in COVID-19. Assay: immunoSEQ multiplex PCR; the TCRdb copy retains only in-frame clones and omits some. The table has about 400,000 clones, around 90% seen once. Sequencing was carried out using PBMCs or T cells enriched from blood (not recorded which). These receptors all stem from a woman aged 40-49 years with acute COVID-19.

V is TRBV2 and J is TRBJ1-4; 8 positions agree with TRBD1. V was clipped by 1 base and J by 0 bases; unmatched bases: 4. The CDR3 consists of 17 residues. Germline V gives CDR1 SNHLY, CDR2 FYNNEI. CDR3 sequence reads: CASSEGRTGPTNEKLFF. The CDR3 DNA follows: TGTGCCAGCAGTGAAGGGAGGACAGGGCCAACTAATGAAAAACTGTTTTTT.

The chain is built from TRBV19 and TRBJ2-2; D perhaps matches TRBD1 (6 bases). Trimming took 6 bases from V and 6 from J, leaving 11 bases between them. Germline values: CDR1 LNHDA, CDR2 SQIVND (reference sequence). CDR3 length: 13 residues. CDR3: CASRDSWPGELFF. The CDR3 DNA reads TGTGCCAGTAGGGACAGTTGGCCCGGGGAGCTGTTTTTT.

The sample holds one count of this clone. The V gene is TRBV12-3 or TRBV12-4, the J gene TRBJ2-4, with D possibly being TRBD1 (5 bases). V dropped 5 bases and J dropped 8 bases, with 13 bases sitting between them. The CDR3 runs to 13 residues. The CDR3 DNA follows: TGTGCCAGCAGTCAGGGTCATACGGACATTCAGTACTTC. Protein: CASSQGHTDIQYF.

The gene calls are TRBV2 and TRBJ1-2; unclear D gene. Trimming removed 4 bases from V and 0 bases from J, with 6 bases in between. This CDR3 is built from 13 residues. Per germline, CDR1 SNHLY and CDR2 FYNNEI. The CDR3 protein is CASSVQANYGYTF. The DNA of the CDR3 is TGTGCCAGCAGTGTGCAGGCTAACTATGGCTACACCTTC.

The rearrangement joins TRBV3-1 (or the pseudogene TRBV3-2) to TRBJ2-1, with D unresolved. Germline lookup yields CDR1 LGHDT and CDR2 YNNKEL (reference sequence). V was trimmed by 2 bases and J by 5 bases, leaving 4 bases between them. The CDR3 runs to 12 residues. CDR3 amino acids: CASSQLNNEQFF. The CDR3 DNA is TGTGCCAGCAGCCAACTTAACAATGAGCAGTTCTTC.

Only a few counts were recorded for this clone. The CDR3 coding sequence is TGTGCCAGCAGCGTAGTCGCAGGGGGAGCTGGCTACACCTTC. Translating gives CASSVVAGGAGYTF. The gene calls are TRBV9 and TRBJ1-2; TRBD1 aligns across 7 bases. Unmatched junction bases numbered 6, after V lost 0 bases and J lost 7 bases. This CDR3 comprises 14 residues. Germline CDR1 SGDLS, CDR2 YYNGEE.

The V gene is TRBV30, the J gene TRBJ1-1, with D possibly being TRBD1 (6 bases). The CDR3 contains 17 residues. Germline V gene sequence: CDR1 GTSNPN, CDR2 SVGIG (reference sequence). Trimming shortened V by 3 bases and J by 1 base, and 21 bases separated the two germline ends. In nucleotides, the CDR3 is TGTGCCTGGAGGGACGGGCAGGGGATGCACGGGAACACTGAAGCTTTCTTT. It is translated as CAWRDGQGMHGNTEAFF.

The J gene is TRBJ2-6, the V gene TRBV7-6; 9 positions agree with TRBD1. Germline trimming cut 4 bases from V and 2 bases from J; bases unmatched to any gene: 6. In germline, CDR1 is SGHVS, CDR2 FNYEAQ. The CDR3 is 17 residues long. The CDR3 is CASSSGQGPAGANVLTF. The DNA of the CDR3 is TGTGCCAGCAGCTCCGGACAGGGGCCAGCTGGGGCCAACGTCCTGACTTTC.

The rearrangement uses TRBV27 and TRBJ1-5; D not certain. V was cut by 3 bases and J by 6 bases, with 6 bases left in between. Germline CDR1 and CDR2: MNHEY and SMNVEV (reference sequence). The CDR3 has 12 amino acids. CDR3 nucleotide sequence: TGTGCCAGCAGTTTCGGTCCTCAGCCCCAGCATTTT. Residues: CASSFGPQPQHF.

V usage is TRBV29-1 and J usage is TRBJ1-1; the match to TRBD1 covers 8 bases. Trimming at V came to 8 bases and at J to 0 bases, leaving 5 bases not matched to a gene. The germline V gene encodes CDR1 SQVTM and CDR2 ANQGSEA. CDR3 length: 13 amino acids. The DNA of the CDR3 is TGCAGCTCGGGACAGGACATGAACACTGAAGCTTTCTTT. Amino acids: CSSGQDMNTEAFF.

The V call is TRBV9, the J call TRBJ1-3; 8 positions agree with TRBD1. The CDR3 is made up of 15 amino acids. V shed 4 bases, J shed 4 bases, and the junction held 7 bases outside the gene matches. Germline V gene sequence: CDR1 SGDLS, CDR2 YYNGEE. The CDR3 region is CASSSQGAGGNTIYF. As DNA, the CDR3 is TGTGCCAGCAGCTCCCAGGGGGCGGGCGGAAACACCATATATTTT.

The chain joins TRBV2 to TRBJ1-6, with D possibly TRBD1 on 6 matching bases. Germline values: CDR1 SNHLY, CDR2 FYNNEI. Between the trimmed V and J ends, which lost 3 bases and 7 bases, there was a span of 16 bases. The CDR3 is 16 residues long. The CDR3, as DNA: TGTGCCAGCAGTGATAGGGTCTGGGACAACAATTCACCCCTCCACTTT. Its protein is CASSDRVWDNNSPLHF.

The J gene is TRBJ2-3, the V gene TRBV19, with 7 bases aligning to TRBD1. Germline V gene data show CDR1 as LNHDA and CDR2 as SQIVND (reference sequence). J lost 4 bases, V lost 4 bases, and 8 bases had no gene match. CDR3 length equals 15 residues. The DNA for the CDR3 is TGTGCCAGTAGTACACCATTGACAGGGTCAGATACGCAGTATTTT. It codes for CASSTPLTGSDTQYF.

V and J are TRBV5-1 and TRBJ1-5; 10 positions agree with TRBD1. Germline CDR1 SGHRS, CDR2 YFSETQ. The CDR3 is made up of 14 amino acids. Germline trimming cut 5 bases from V and 7 bases from J; bases unmatched to any gene: 6. CDR3 sequence (DNA): TGCGCCAGCAGACGGACAGGGGGGAAACAGCCCCAGCATTTT. Protein product: CASRRTGGKQPQHF.

This clone has a single count. The V gene is TRBV7-2, the J gene TRBJ1-2; D perhaps matches TRBD1 (5 bases). CDR1 is SGHTA and CDR2 is FQGNSA in the germline V gene. The ends were cut back, 2 bases at V and 2 bases at J, with 12 bases in the middle. This CDR3 is 15 amino acids long. The CDR3 is CASSLSVRGNYGYTF. The CDR3 region has the DNA TGTGCCAGCAGCTTATCCGTTCGGGGGAACTATGGCTACACCTTC.

The sample holds a few counts of this clone. The chain couples TRBV5-1 to TRBJ1-6, with D uncertain. V was clipped by 2 bases and J by 4 bases, with 13 bases between them. CDR3 length: 16 amino acids. Per the germline V gene, CDR1 is SGHRS and CDR2 is YFSETQ. CDR3 bases: TGCGCCAGCAGCTTATCCCCTAGCGGATATAATTCACCCCTCCACTTT. Protein: CASSLSPSGYNSPLHF.

V usage is TRBV6-1 and J usage is TRBJ2-2; D may be TRBD2 (7 bases). The CDR3 runs to 16 residues. CDR1 is MNHNS, CDR2 SASEGT, per germline. Trimming removed 4 bases from V and 3 bases from J, with 15 bases in between. The CDR3 sequence is CASSAPGGLYTGELFF. DNA of the CDR3: TGTGCCAGCAGTGCACCCGGGGGGCTATACACCGGGGAGCTGTTTTTT.

As to this clone: Other DNA sequences in the sample encode the same CDR3. The genes are TRBV9 and TRBJ2-3; D might be TRBD2 (6 bases). The CDR3 totals 15 residues. V was clipped by 0 bases and J by 3 bases, with 11 bases between them. Per germline, CDR1 SGDLS and CDR2 YYNGEE. CDR3 residues: CASSVDGGGTDTQYF. CDR3 nucleotides: TGTGCCAGCAGCGTAGACGGGGGTGGGACAGATACGCAGTATTTT. The full variable domain, completed using reference TRBV9 and TRBJ2-3, is DSGVTQTPKHLITATGQRVTLRCSPRSGDLSVYWYQQSLDQGLQFLIQYYNGEERAKGNILERFSAQQFPDLHSELNLSSLELGDSALYFCASSVDGGGTDTQYFGPGTRLTVL.

This rearrangement joins TRBV11-2 to TRBJ1-4; D uncertain. The germline V and J ends were trimmed by 5 bases and 5 bases, with 12 bases remaining between them. Per the germline V gene, CDR1 is SGHAT and CDR2 is FQNNGV. The CDR3 is 14 amino acids. CDR3 nucleotides: TGTGCCAGCAGCCCGGCGGCGTTCAATGAAAAACTGTTTTTT. Its translation is CASSPAAFNEKLFF. The full variable domain, rest sourced from reference TRBV11-2 and TRBJ1-4, is EAGVAQSPRYKIIEKRQSVAFWCNPISGHATLYWYQQILGQGPKLLIQFQNNGVVDDSQLPKDRFSAERLKGVDSTLKIQPAKLEDSAVYLCASSPAAFNEKLFFGSGTQLSVL.

The chain combines TRBV6-1 with TRBJ1-4, with unresolved D. The ends were cut back, 2 bases at V and 8 bases at J, with 12 bases in the middle. The CDR3 contains 14 residues. Germline CDR1 MNHNS, CDR2 SASEGT. In DNA form, the CDR3 reads TGTGCCAGCAGTGAAATTTTGGGTAGCGAAAAACTGTTTTTT. Translation gives CASSEILGSEKLFF.

The chain joins TRBV12-3 or TRBV12-4 to TRBJ2-1, with D unresolved. This CDR3 has 12 residues. Trimming removed 6 bases from V and 8 bases from J, with 11 bases in between. The CDR3 protein is CASSKTPDEQFF. The CDR3 bases are TGTGCCAGCAGCAAAACCCCGGATGAGCAGTTCTTC.

This chain connects TRBV9 to TRBJ2-2; 10 bases fit TRBD2. In germline, CDR1 is SGDLS, CDR2 YYNGEE. With 3 bases clipped from V and 3 bases from J, the junction kept 2 bases outside the gene matches. The length of the CDR3 is 15 residues. In DNA, the CDR3 is TGTGCCAGCAGCGGACTAGCGGGTCACACCGGGGAGCTGTTTTTT. Translating gives CASSGLAGHTGELFF.

The J gene is TRBJ1-5, the V gene TRBV6-2 or TRBV6-3, with D possibly TRBD1 on 5 matching bases. This CDR3 region has 14 residues. Germline V gene sequence: CDR1 MNHEY, CDR2 SVGEGT. V was pared by 2 bases and J by 2 bases, with 7 bases between. CDR3 DNA: TGTGCCAGCAGTTACAAAGGGGGCAATCAGCCCCAGCATTTT. This sequence encodes CASSYKGGNQPQHF.

The chain couples TRBV3-1 (or the pseudogene TRBV3-2) to TRBJ1-1; D ambiguous. The CDR3 contains 14 residues. V lost 4 bases and J 0 bases, leaving 9 bases between the germline ends. From germline, CDR1 is LGHDT and CDR2 YNNKEL (reference sequence). The CDR3 protein is CASSPAGMNTEAFF. The CDR3 bases are TGTGCCAGCAGCCCCGCGGGTATGAACACTGAAGCTTTCTTT.

The CDR3 sequence: CASSLIGLGGDTEAFF. For the CDR3, the DNA is TGTGCCAGCAGTTTAATTGGGTTAGGGGGGGACACTGAAGCTTTCTTT. The chain joins TRBV28 to TRBJ1-1; possible D gene TRBD1, 6 bases. Per the germline V gene, CDR1 is MDHEN and CDR2 is SYDVKM. This CDR3 spans 16 amino acids. V was shortened by 2 bases and J by 3 bases, with 16 bases between the two germline ends.

The chain combines TRBV5-6 with TRBJ2-1; TRBD2 agrees at 10 bases. The CDR3 loop spans 16 amino acids. Germline CDR1 SGHDT, CDR2 YYEEEE. Unmatched junction bases numbered 10, after V lost 4 bases and J lost 6 bases. This CDR3 reads CASSEWLAGEINEQFF. For the CDR3, the DNA is TGTGCCAGCAGCGAGTGGCTAGCGGGGGAGATCAATGAGCAGTTCTTC.

The gene calls are TRBV5-8 and TRBJ1-5, with TRBD1 as a possible D gene (5 bases). Trimming removed 0 bases at V and 0 bases at J, with 7 bases between. The CDR3 has 15 residues. CDR1 and CDR2 (germline): SGHTS, YDEGEE. CDR3 amino acids: CASSLEGHSNQPQHF. DNA for the CDR3: TGTGCCAGCAGCTTGGAGGGGCATAGCAATCAGCCCCAGCATTTT.